The sequence of this T cell receptor (beta chain) was determined in a study of blood T cell repertoires in COVID-19. The CDR3 loop spans 14 amino acids. The germline gives CDR1 MGHRA, CDR2 YSYEKL. With 1 base clipped from V and 2 bases from J, the junction kept 2 bases outside the gene matches. As originally analysed: Reference gene primer amplification in the assay estimated nucleated cell counts. Profiled with immunoSEQ multiplex PCR; TCRdb holds only in-frame clones, not every one. D and trimming were read from the DNA, whereas the V and J calls and clone size are those reported in that table. Here the sample spans roughly 400,000 clones, 80% to 90% being singletons. Participants were aged roughly 18 to 89 years from 20 to 30 US areas.

Sequences were obtained from PBMCs or T cells enriched from blood (not recorded which). The gene calls are TRBV4-1 and TRBJ2-7; 7 nucleotides match TRBD2. This sequence originates from a man under 40 who had recovered from COVID-19. The CDR3 sequence: CASSQASGPYEQYF. The CDR3, as DNA: TGCGCCAGCAGCCAAGCTAGCGGCCCCTACGAGCAGTACTTC.